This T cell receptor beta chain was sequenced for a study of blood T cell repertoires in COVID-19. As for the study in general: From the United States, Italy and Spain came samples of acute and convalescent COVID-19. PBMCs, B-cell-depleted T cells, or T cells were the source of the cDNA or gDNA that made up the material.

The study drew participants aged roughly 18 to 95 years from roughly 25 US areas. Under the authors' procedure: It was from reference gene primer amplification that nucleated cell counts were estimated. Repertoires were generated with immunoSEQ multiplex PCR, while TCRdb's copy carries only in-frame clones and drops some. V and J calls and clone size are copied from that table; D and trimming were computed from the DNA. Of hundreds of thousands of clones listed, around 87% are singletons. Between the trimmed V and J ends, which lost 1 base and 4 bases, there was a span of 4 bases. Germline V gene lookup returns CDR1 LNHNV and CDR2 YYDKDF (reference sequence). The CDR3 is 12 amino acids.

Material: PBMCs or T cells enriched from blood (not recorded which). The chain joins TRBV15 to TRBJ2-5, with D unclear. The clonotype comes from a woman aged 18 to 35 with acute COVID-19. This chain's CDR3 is CATSRGVETQYF. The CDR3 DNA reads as TGTGCCACCAGCAGAGGAGTAGAGACCCAGTACTTC.